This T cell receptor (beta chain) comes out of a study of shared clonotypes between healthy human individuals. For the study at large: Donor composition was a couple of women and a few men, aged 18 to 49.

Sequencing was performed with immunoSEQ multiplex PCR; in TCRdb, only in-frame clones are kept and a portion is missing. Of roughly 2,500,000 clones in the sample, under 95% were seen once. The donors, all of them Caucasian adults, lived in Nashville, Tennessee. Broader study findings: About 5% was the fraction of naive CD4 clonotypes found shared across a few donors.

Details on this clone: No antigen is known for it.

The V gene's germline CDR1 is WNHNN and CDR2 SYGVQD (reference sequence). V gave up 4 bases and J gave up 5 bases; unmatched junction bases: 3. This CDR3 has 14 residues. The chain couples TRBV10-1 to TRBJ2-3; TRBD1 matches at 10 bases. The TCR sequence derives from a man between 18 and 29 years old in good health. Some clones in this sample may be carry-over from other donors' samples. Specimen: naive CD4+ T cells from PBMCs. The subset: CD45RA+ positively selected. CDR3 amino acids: CASSAGTGVDTQYF. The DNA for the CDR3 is TGCGCCAGCAGTGCCGGGACAGGGGTAGATACGCAGTATTTT.